Listed below are T cell receptor beta chains from one sample, sequenced in a study of multiple sclerosis patients with progressive multifocal leukoencephalopathy. Libraries were prepared by immunoSEQ multiplex PCR; TCRdb keeps only in-frame clonotypes and omits some of them. The top ten clones hold about 1.5% of a sample with roughly 31,000 clones, 70% to 90% of them seen once. The material sequenced was PBMCs. These receptors all come from a human donor with multiple sclerosis. Both conserved end residues are part of each CDR3. The D gene is left open where the match is weak. A row's size may be missing; if present it is once, few, many or a size class.

J gene: TRBJ1-1
V gene: TRBV6-5
clone size: NA
D gene: TRBD1
CDR3 protein: CASKEGDREAFF
CDR3 DNA: TGTGCCAGCAAAGAGGGGGACAGAGAAGCTTTCTTT

J gene: TRBJ2-5
V gene: TRBV19
clone size: NA
D gene: NA
CDR3 protein: CASSGQGAGGLETQYF
CDR3 DNA: TGTGCCAGTAGTGGCCAGGGGGCGGGAGGTTTGGAGACCCAGTACTTC

J gene: TRBJ1-1
V gene: TRBV11-2
clone size: NA
D gene: NA
CDR3 protein: CASSFRRNTEAFF
CDR3 DNA: TGTGCCAGCAGCTTCCGACGGAACACTGAAGCTTTCTTT

J gene: TRBJ1-2
V gene: TRBV5-6
clone size: NA
D gene: TRBD1
CDR3 protein: CASSRLTGEEGYTF
CDR3 DNA: TGTGCCAGCAGCCGGTTGACAGGGGAGGAGGGCTACACCTTC

J gene: TRBJ2-5
V gene: TRBV6-1
clone size: NA
D gene: NA
CDR3 protein: CASSELTSQYF
CDR3 DNA: TGTGCCAGCAGTGAATTGACCTCGCAGTACTTC

J gene: TRBJ2-5
V gene: TRBV4-3
clone size: NA
D gene: NA
CDR3 protein: CASSQGTGEETQYF
CDR3 DNA: TGCGCCAGCAGCCAAGGTACAGGCGAAGAGACCCAGTACTTC

J gene: TRBJ1-2
V gene: TRBV30
clone size: NA
D gene: NA
CDR3 protein: CAWTRYTGDGYTF
CDR3 DNA: TGTGCCTGGACGCGGTACACGGGGGATGGCTACACCTTC

J gene: TRBJ1-3
V gene: TRBV18
clone size: few
D gene: NA
CDR3 protein: CASSPGDGNTIYF
CDR3 DNA: TGTGCCAGCTCACCAGGGGACGGAAACACCATATATTTT

J gene: TRBJ2-1
V gene: TRBV15
clone size: once
D gene: NA
CDR3 protein: CATSSSPGYNEQFF
CDR3 DNA: TGTGCCACCAGCAGTTCTCCCGGTTACAATGAGCAGTTCTTC

J gene: TRBJ2-1
V gene: TRBV6-1
clone size: NA
D gene: TRBD1
CDR3 protein: CASRDRDGVYNEQFF
CDR3 DNA: TGTGCCAGCAGGGACAGGGATGGGGTTTACAATGAGCAGTTCTTC

J gene: TRBJ2-1
V gene: TRBV7-3
clone size: NA
D gene: NA
CDR3 protein: CASSLPGRTVYNEQFF
CDR3 DNA: TGTGCCAGCAGCTTACCTGGACGGACCGTTTACAATGAGCAGTTCTTC

J gene: TRBJ2-7
V gene: TRBV7-2
clone size: NA
D gene: NA
CDR3 protein: CASRVAGWDEQYF
CDR3 DNA: TGTGCCTCACGAGTGGCGGGGTGGGACGAGCAGTACTTC

J gene: TRBJ2-1
V gene: TRBV2
clone size: few
D gene: TRBD2
CDR3 protein: CASSEGASGIFSEQFF
CDR3 DNA: TGTGCCAGCAGTGAAGGGGCCAGCGGGATCTTCAGTGAGCAGTTCTTC

J gene: TRBJ2-6
V gene: TRBV4-3
clone size: NA
D gene: NA
CDR3 protein: CASSQDGTNRGANVLTF
CDR3 DNA: TGCGCCAGCAGCCAAGACGGGACGAACAGAGGGGCCAACGTCCTGACTTTC

J gene: TRBJ1-4
V gene: TRBV10-3
clone size: NA
D gene: NA
CDR3 protein: CAISERGPANEKLFF
CDR3 DNA: TGTGCCATCAGTGAGCGGGGGCCAGCTAATGAAAAACTGTTTTTT

J gene: TRBJ1-2
V gene: TRBV25-1
clone size: once
D gene: NA
CDR3 protein: CASSDSARGYTF
CDR3 DNA: TGTGCCAGCAGTGATTCCGCTCGGGGCTACACCTTC

J gene: TRBJ1-5
V gene: TRBV30
clone size: NA
D gene: TRBD1
CDR3 protein: CAWRDSINQPQHF
CDR3 DNA: TGTGCCTGGCGGGACAGCATCAATCAGCCCCAGCATTTT

J gene: TRBJ2-4
V gene: TRBV6-1
clone size: NA
D gene: NA
CDR3 protein: CASSDQAGRGKNIQYF
CDR3 DNA: TGTGCCAGCAGTGACCAGGCAGGACGGGGCAAAAACATTCAGTACTTC

J gene: TRBJ2-1
V gene: TRBV6-1
clone size: NA
D gene: TRBD2
CDR3 protein: CASSLAGDSYNEQFF
CDR3 DNA: TGTGCCAGCAGTCTAGCGGGAGACTCCTACAATGAGCAGTTCTTC

J gene: TRBJ2-2
V gene: TRBV6-1
clone size: NA
D gene: TRBD1
CDR3 protein: CASSRQGDTGELFF
CDR3 DNA: TGTGCCAGCAGTCGACAGGGGGACACCGGGGAGCTGTTTTTT

J gene: TRBJ2-1
V gene: TRBV30
clone size: once
D gene: NA
CDR3 protein: CAWSVPGRNEQFF
CDR3 DNA: TGTGCCTGGAGTGTTCCGGGGCGTAATGAGCAGTTCTTC

J gene: TRBJ2-2
V gene: TRBV27
clone size: NA
D gene: TRBD1
CDR3 protein: CASSSPGQGTGELFF
CDR3 DNA: TGTGCCAGCAGTTCGCCGGGACAGGGGACCGGGGAGCTGTTTTTT

J gene: TRBJ2-7
V gene: TRBV19
clone size: NA
D gene: TRBD1
CDR3 protein: CASSIIWPRQGESEQYF
CDR3 DNA: TGTGCCAGTAGTATAATTTGGCCTCGACAGGGAGAATCCGAGCAGTACTTC

J gene: TRBJ2-1
V gene: TRBV7-2
clone size: NA
D gene: NA
CDR3 protein: CASSLTPREQFF
CDR3 DNA: TGTGCCAGCAGCTTGACCCCGAGGGAGCAGTTCTTC

J gene: TRBJ2-6
V gene: TRBV5-1
clone size: NA
D gene: NA
CDR3 protein: CASKASGSGANVLTF
CDR3 DNA: TGCGCCAGCAAAGCCAGCGGTTCTGGGGCCAACGTCCTGACTTTC